The 5 T cell receptor beta chains given below trace back to one sample, sequenced in a study of OX40 agonist ivuxolimab in advanced cancers. Receptor amplification or capture employed the immunoSEQ multiplex PCR assay. As stored in TCRdb, this immuneACCESS dataset retains in-frame rearrangements with V and J assigned. A fraction of the clones does not appear; measured against another copy, unresolved V genes explain less than half of the discrepancy, and the remainder lacks a known reason. In this sample the table shows around 140,000 clones, around nine tenths of which occur a single time. The ten largest clonotypes hold about 1% of the sample. The sample consisted of CD4+ or CD8+ T cells sorted from blood, taken in a trial of the OX40 agonist ivuxolimab. The receptors were sampled from an adult with an advanced solid tumor such as melanoma, head and neck, liver or kidney cancer.

The V gene is TRBV19, the J gene TRBJ2-7; D not certain. The CDR3 sequence is 14 residues long. From germline, CDR1 is LNHDA and CDR2 SQIVND (reference sequence). V lost 3 bases, J lost 2 bases, and 11 bases lay in between. The DNA for the CDR3 is TGTGCCAGTAGTATCTTTCACGGAGCCTACGAGCAGTACTTC. Translating it yields CASSIFHGAYEQYF.

CDR3 residues: CASSTSTGMATF. The DNA of the CDR3 is TGTGCCAGCAGTACCTCCACAGGGATGGCCACCTTC. V gene TRBV28 combines with J gene TRBJ1-2; a weak D match, TRBD1 (6 bases). Germline lookup yields CDR1 MDHEN and CDR2 SYDVKM. This CDR3 region has 12 residues. Trimming shortened V by 5 bases and J by 13 bases, and 17 bases separated the two germline ends.

The chain joins TRBV6-1 to TRBJ1-5; no clear D. V shed 4 bases and J shed 0 bases, with 10 bases lying between them. The V gene's germline CDR1 is MNHNS and CDR2 SASEGT. CDR3 length equals 15 residues. CDR3 loop: CASSASNLSNQPQHF. The DNA for the CDR3 is TGTGCCAGCAGTGCAAGCAACCTTAGCAATCAGCCCCAGCATTTT.

This chain joins TRBV28 and TRBJ2-7, with D possibly TRBD1 on 6 matching bases. V shed 8 bases and J shed 3 bases, with 11 bases lying between them. CDR1 is MDHEN and CDR2 is SYDVKM in the germline V gene. CDR3 size: 12 residues. The CDR3 DNA sequence: TGTGCCAGCGCGGACAGTCGCTACGAGCAGTACTTC. This encodes CASADSRYEQYF.

V gene TRBV28 combines with J gene TRBJ1-1, with D uncertain. This CDR3 comprises 14 residues. Deletions cut 3 bases from V and 2 bases from J, with 10 bases between. Germline V gene lookup returns CDR1 MDHEN and CDR2 SYDVKM. The CDR3 reads CASSLEHPNTEAFF. The CDR3 bases are TGTGCCAGCAGTTTGGAGCACCCTAACACTGAAGCTTTCTTT.